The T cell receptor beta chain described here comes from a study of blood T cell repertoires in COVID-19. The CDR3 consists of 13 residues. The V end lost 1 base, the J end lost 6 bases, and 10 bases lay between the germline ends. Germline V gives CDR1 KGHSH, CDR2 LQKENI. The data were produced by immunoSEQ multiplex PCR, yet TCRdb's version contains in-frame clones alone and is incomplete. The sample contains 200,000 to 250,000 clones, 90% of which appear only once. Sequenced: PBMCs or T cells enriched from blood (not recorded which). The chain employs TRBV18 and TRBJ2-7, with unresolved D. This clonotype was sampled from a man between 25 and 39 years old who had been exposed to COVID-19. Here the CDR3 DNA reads TGTGCCAGCTCACCACTAAAACTTCTCGAGCAGTACTTC. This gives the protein CASSPLKLLEQYF.